This T cell receptor (beta chain) originates from a study of tumor and adjacent non-tumor tissue in lung cancer. As regards this clonotype: Since the CDR3 does not end with the conserved phenylalanine or tryptophan, this likely comes from a read error.

Three rounds of nested PCR, following a modified ARM-PCR protocol, produced the TCRbeta library. Using its own MiXCR run on the multiplex PCR reads, TCRdb lists one record per CDR3 protein. Of about 98,000 distinct CDR3 sequences in the sample, 75% to 85% are singletons; the top ten hold roughly 33%. RNA was extracted from bulk tissue without any cell sorting. More than 3 cm separated this lung sample from the edge of the tumor. The CDR3 has 15 residues. V was trimmed by 2 bases and J by 4 bases, leaving 11 bases between them. The chain carries TRBV12-3 or TRBV12-4 and TRBJ2-2; weak D call: TRBD1 (5 bases). The receptor was isolated from a man between 60 and 75 years old with small cell lung cancer. Material for sequencing was distant non-tumor lung tissue. The CDR3 DNA sequence: TGTGCCAGCAGTTTACGCCAGGGCACCACCGGGGAGCTGTTTTTG. Translating gives CASSLRQGTTGELFL.